What follows is one T cell receptor beta chain and its context. The sample is drawn from a study of T cell changes during pregnancy in multiple sclerosis. V shed 5 bases and J shed 6 bases, with 12 bases lying between them. CDR3 size: 13 residues. Germline loops: CDR1 LNHDA, CDR2 SQIVND (reference sequence). Produced via immunoSEQ multiplex PCR; TCRdb's table is partial and in-frame only. The sample lists tens of thousands of clones; over 85% were seen once. Sequencing used peripheral blood, obtained in the second trimester of pregnancy. The sequence derives from a female donor in good health, enrolled as a control in a pregnancy study. The chain has TRBV19 and TRBJ2-3; D remains unclear. CDR3 nucleotides: TGTGCCAGTAGTTTGCGCCCGAGGGATACGCAGTATTTT. This gives the protein CASSLRPRDTQYF.